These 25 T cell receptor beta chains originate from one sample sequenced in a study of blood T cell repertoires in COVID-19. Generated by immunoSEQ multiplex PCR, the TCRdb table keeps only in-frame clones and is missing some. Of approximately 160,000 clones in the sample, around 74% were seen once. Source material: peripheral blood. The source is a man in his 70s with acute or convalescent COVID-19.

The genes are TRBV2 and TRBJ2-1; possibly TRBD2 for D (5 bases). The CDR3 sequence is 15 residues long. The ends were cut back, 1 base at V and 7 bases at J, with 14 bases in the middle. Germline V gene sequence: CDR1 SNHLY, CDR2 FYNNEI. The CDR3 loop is CASSEGGRALNEQFF. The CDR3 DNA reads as TGTGCCAGCAGTGAAGGAGGGAGAGCTCTTAATGAGCAGTTCTTC.

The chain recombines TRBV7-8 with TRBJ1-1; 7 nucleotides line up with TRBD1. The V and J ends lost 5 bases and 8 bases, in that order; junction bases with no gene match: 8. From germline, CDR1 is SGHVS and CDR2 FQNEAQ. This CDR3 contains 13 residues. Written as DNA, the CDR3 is TGTGCCAGCAGCCTGAGTGACAGGGTCGAAGCTTTCTTT. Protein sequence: CASSLSDRVEAFF.

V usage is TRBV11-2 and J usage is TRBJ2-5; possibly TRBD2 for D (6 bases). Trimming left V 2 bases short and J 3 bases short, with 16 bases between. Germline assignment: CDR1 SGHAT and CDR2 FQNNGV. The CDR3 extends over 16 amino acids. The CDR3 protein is CASSLNSGGIEETQYF. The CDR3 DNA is TGTGCCAGCAGCTTAAATAGCGGAGGCATCGAAGAGACCCAGTACTTC.

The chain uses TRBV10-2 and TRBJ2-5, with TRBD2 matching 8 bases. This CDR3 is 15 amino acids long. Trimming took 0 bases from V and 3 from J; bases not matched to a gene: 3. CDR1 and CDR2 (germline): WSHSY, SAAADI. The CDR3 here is CASSESTGGKETQYF. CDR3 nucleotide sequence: TGCGCCAGCAGTGAGTCGACGGGGGGGAAAGAGACCCAGTACTTC.

The CDR3 sequence is CASSYRGQGHGYF. In nucleotides, the CDR3 is TGTGCCAGCAGTTATCGGGGACAGGGCCACGGCTATTTT. V and J are TRBV6-2 or TRBV6-3 and TRBJ2-3; 9 bases line up with TRBD1. The ends lost 3 bases at V and 15 bases at J; junction bases unmatched: 10. From germline, CDR1 is MNHEY and CDR2 SVGEGT. This CDR3 is built from 13 residues.

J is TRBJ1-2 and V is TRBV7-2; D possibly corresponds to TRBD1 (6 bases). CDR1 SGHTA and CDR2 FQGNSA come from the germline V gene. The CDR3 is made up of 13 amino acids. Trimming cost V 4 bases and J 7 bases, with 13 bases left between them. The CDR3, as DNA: TGTGCCAGCAGCTCCCGACAGGAAGCTGGCTACACCTTC. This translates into CASSSRQEAGYTF.

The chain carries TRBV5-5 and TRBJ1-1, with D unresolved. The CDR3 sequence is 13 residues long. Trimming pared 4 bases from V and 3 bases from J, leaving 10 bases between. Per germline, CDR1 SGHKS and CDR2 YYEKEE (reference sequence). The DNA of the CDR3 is TGTGCCAGCAGCCCACTCTCGGACACTGAAGCTTTCTTT. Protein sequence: CASSPLSDTEAFF.

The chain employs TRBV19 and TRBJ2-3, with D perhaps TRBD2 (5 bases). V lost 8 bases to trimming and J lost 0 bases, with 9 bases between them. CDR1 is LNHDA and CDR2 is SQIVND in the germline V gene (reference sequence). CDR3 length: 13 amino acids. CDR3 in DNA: TGTGCCAGTGGAGGTGGGAGCACAGATACGCAGTATTTT. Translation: CASGGGSTDTQYF.

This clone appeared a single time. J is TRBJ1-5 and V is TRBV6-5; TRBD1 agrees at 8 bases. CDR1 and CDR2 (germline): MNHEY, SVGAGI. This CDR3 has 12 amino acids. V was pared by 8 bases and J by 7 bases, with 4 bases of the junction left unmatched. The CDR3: CASSGGGQPQHF. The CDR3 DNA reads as TGTGCCAGCTCAGGGGGCGGACAGCCCCAGCATTTT.

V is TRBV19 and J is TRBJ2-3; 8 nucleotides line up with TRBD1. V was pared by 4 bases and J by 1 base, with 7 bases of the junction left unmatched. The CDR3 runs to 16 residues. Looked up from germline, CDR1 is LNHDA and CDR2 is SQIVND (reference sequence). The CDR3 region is CASSSQGAGGTDTQYF. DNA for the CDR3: TGTGCCAGTAGTAGCCAGGGGGCTGGAGGCACAGATACGCAGTATTTT.

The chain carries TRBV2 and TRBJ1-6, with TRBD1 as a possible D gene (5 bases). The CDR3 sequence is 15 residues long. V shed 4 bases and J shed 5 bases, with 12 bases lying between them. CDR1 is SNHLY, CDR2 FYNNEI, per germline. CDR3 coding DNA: TGTGCCAGCAGTGCCCGACAGCCGGATAATTCACCCCTCCACTTT. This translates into CASSARQPDNSPLHF.

Here the CDR3 DNA reads TGTGCCAGCAGTCCGGGACAGGGCGGTCAGCCCCAGCATTTT. Translation gives CASSPGQGGQPQHF. The rearrangement joins TRBV27 to TRBJ1-5, with 9 bases aligning to TRBD1. The CDR3 is 14 amino acids. Germline CDR1 and CDR2: MNHEY and SMNVEV (reference sequence). V lost 5 bases, J lost 6 bases, and 5 bases stayed unmatched.

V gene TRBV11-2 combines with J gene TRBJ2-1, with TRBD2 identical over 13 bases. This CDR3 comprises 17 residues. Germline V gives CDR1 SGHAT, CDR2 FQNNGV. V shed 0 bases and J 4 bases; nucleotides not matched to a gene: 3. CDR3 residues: CASSLELAGGQYNEQFF. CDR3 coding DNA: TGTGCCAGCAGCTTAGAACTAGCGGGAGGGCAGTACAATGAGCAGTTCTTC.

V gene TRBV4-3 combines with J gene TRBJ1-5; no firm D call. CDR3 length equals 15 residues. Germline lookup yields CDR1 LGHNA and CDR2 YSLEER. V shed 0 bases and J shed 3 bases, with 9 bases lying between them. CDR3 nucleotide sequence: TGCGCCAGCAGCCAAGAGGCCGGGTTCAATCAGCCCCAGCATTTT. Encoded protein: CASSQEAGFNQPQHF.

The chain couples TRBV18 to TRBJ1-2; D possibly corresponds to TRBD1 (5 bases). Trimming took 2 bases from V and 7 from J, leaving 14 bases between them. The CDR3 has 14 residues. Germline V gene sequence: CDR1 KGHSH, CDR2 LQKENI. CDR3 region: CASSPNPQGSGYTF. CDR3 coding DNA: TGTGCCAGCTCACCAAACCCCCAGGGTTCTGGCTACACCTTC.

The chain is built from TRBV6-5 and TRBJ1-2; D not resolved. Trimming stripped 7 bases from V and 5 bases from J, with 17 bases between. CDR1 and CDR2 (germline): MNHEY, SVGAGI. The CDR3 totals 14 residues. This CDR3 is CASTLRAVRYGYTF. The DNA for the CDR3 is TGTGCCAGCACCCTGAGGGCCGTGCGGTATGGCTACACCTTC.

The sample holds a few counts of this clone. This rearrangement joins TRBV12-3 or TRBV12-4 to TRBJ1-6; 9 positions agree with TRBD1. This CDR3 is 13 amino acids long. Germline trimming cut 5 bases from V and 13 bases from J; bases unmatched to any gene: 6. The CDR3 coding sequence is TGTGCCAGCAGTCTCGGACAGGGGAGGCCCCTCCACTTT. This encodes CASSLGQGRPLHF.

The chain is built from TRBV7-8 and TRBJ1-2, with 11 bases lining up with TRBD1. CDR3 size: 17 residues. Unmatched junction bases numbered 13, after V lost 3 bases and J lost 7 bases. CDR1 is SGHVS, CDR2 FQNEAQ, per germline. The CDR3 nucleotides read TGTGCCAGCAGCTTCAGGACAGGGGGCGCTGCCTCAAGTGGCTACACCTTC. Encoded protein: CASSFRTGGAASSGYTF.

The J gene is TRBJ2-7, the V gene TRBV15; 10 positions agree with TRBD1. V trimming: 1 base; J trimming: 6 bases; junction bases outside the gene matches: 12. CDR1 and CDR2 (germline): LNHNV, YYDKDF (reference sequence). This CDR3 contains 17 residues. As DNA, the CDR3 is TGTGCCACCAGCAGAGGAGACAGGGGGCTACCCGGGCCCGAGCAGTACTTC. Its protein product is CATSRGDRGLPGPEQYF.

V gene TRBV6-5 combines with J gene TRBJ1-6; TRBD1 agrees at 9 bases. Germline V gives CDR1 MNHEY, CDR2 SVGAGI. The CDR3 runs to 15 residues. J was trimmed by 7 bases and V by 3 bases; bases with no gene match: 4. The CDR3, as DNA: TGTGCCAGCAGTTATGGGACAGGGCGAAATTCACCCCTCCACTTT. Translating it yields CASSYGTGRNSPLHF.

The CDR3 sequence: CASSPPGERGTDTQYF. Here the CDR3 DNA reads TGTGCCAGCTCACCGCCGGGGGAGCGGGGCACAGATACGCAGTATTTT. The rearrangement links TRBV18 to TRBJ2-3, with D tentatively TRBD2 (6 bases). Germline CDR1 reads KGHSH; CDR2 reads LQKENI. Trimming stripped 3 bases from V and 1 base from J, with 14 bases between. The CDR3 has 16 amino acids.

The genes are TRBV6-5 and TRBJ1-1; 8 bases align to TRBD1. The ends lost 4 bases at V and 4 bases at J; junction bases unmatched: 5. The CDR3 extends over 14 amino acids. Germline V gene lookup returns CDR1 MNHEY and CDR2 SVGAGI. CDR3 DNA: TGTGCCAGCAGTTCCAGGGGGCGCCGCACTGAAGCTTTCTTT. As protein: CASSSRGRRTEAFF.

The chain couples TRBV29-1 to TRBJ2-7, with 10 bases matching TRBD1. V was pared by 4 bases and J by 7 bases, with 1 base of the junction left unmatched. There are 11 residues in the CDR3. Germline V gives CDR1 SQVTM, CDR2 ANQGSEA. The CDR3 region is CSVGGQGEQYF. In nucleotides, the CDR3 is TGCAGCGTTGGGGGACAGGGGGAGCAGTACTTC.

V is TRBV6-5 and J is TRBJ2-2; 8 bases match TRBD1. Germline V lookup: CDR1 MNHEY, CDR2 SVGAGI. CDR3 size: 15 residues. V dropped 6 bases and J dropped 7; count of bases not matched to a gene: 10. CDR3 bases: TGTGCCAGCAGGCCTCCGGGACAGGCGGGCGGGGAGCTGTTTTTT. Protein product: CASRPPGQAGGELFF.

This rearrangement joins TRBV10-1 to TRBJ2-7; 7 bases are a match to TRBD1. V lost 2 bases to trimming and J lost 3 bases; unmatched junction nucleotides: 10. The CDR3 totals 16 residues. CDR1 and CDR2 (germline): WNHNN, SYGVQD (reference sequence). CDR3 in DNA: TGCGCCAGCAGTGAGACCGGACAGGTCGGGGTCTACGAGCAGTACTTC. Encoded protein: CASSETGQVGVYEQYF.